This T cell receptor (beta chain) was recorded in a study of Graves' ophthalmopathy and Graves' hyperthyroidism. Trimming took 5 bases from V and 7 from J, leaving 17 bases between them. The CDR3 is made up of 14 amino acids. Germline-derived CDR1 and CDR2 are MGHDK and SYGVNS. Broader study findings: For separating ophthalmopathy from stable hyperthyroidism, a 13-signature model gave 87.88% sensitivity and approximately 80% specificity.

As concerns this clonotype: Its antigen is not known.

RNA transcripts were the template, and TCR beta CDR3 regions were amplified from them. HTBI-primed first-round RT-PCR preceded second-round multiplex PCR. TCRdb reanalysed the multiplex PCR reads using MiXCR and keeps one entry per CDR3 protein. The data contain over a million distinct CDR3 sequences, about 40% of them singletons. The sequenced material came from peripheral blood or thyroid tissue (not recorded which). This clonotype originated in an adult man with Graves' hyperthyroidism. The chain employs TRBV25-1 and TRBJ1-1; tentatively, D is TRBD1 (6 bases). The CDR3 here is CASSRGAGDGEAFF. The CDR3 DNA reads as TGTGCCAGCAGTAGAGGGGCAGGGGACGGTGAAGCTTTCTTT.